This T cell receptor (beta chain) is drawn from a study of shared clonotypes between healthy human individuals. The assay was immunoSEQ multiplex PCR, and TCRdb's table has in-frame clones only and misses some. The sample lists about 680,000 clones, 74% occurring once. Trimming cost V 2 bases and J 6 bases; bases outside gene matches: 3. CDR1 is GTSNPN, CDR2 SVGIG, per germline (reference sequence). This CDR3 is 13 amino acids long. The TCR comes from a woman under 40 in good health. V is TRBV30 and J is TRBJ2-2; 7 bases align to TRBD1. The sample comprised memory CD4+ T cells sorted from blood. Regarding subset: CD45RA-negative fraction. The CDR3 DNA sequence: TGTGCCTGGAGTTATCAGGGGGCCGGGGAGCTGTTTTTT. Translated: CAWSYQGAGELFF. The variable domain in full, with the rest retrieved from reference TRBV30 and TRBJ2-2, is SQTIHQWPATLVQPVGSPLSLECTVEGTSNPNLYWYRQAAGRGLQLLFYSVGIGQISSEVPQNLSASRPQDRQFILSSKKLLLSDSGFYLCAWSYQGAGELFFGEGSRLTVL.